The sequence of this T cell receptor (beta chain) was determined in a study of T-cell memory formation after mild COVID-19. Study details: TCR clusters showed largely donor specificity.

Germline CDR1 and CDR2: KGHDR and SFDVKD. Trimming left V 1 base short and J 7 bases short, with 15 bases between. The CDR3 runs 16 residues. TCRdb re-called the 5' RACE reads with MiXCR, one entry per CDR3 protein. The top ten hold about 7.5% of the sample, which has over 500,000 distinct CDR3 sequences, around 16% seen once. This TCR was sampled from an adult woman who had mild COVID-19 (a few samples of this study predate the infection). Cell type and time point are not known. What was sequenced was PBMCs or a T cell subset sorted from them (not recorded which). The genes are TRBV24-1 and TRBJ2-2, with a weak D call TRBD1 (6 bases). Here the CDR3 DNA reads TGTGCCACCAGTGATTTCCCCGGGCAGGGGAACGGGGAGCTGTTTTTT. Translation: CATSDFPGQGNGELFF.